This T cell receptor (beta chain) was sequenced during a study of beta chain features in type 1 diabetes. Whole-study results and caveats: Within patients, naive, central memory and Treg TCRB repertoires seemed more similar than within healthy donors. Shorter TCRB CDR3s, moderately but significantly so, were found in Type 1 diabetes patients in all four CD4+ subsets. At VDJ recombination sites, type 1 diabetes patients had fewer insertions and more deleted nucleotides.

Sorted CD4+ subsets: naive, central memory, regulatory, stem cell-like memory (CD45RO/CCR7/CD25/CD127/CD95/CD27 panel). Purities in excess of 95% were seen in all sorted populations. Looked up from germline, CDR1 is SGHTA and CDR2 is FQGNSA. CDR3 length: 14 amino acids. Deletions cut 2 bases from V and 3 bases from J, with 10 bases between. Concerning this clone itself: Its antigen is unknown.

All of the isolated RNA was reverse transcribed, so expressed TCRB transcripts were sequenced. TCRdb keeps only in-frame clones here, not all; method: immunoSEQ multiplex PCR. The sample carries 200,000 to 300,000 clones, approximately 10% recorded once. The chain employs TRBV7-2 and TRBJ1-2; the D is unclear. The sample was naive CD4+ T cells from blood. This TCR derives from a man aged 25 to 40 with type 1 diabetes. The CDR3: CASSLQAGDYGYTF. The CDR3 coding sequence is TGTGCCAGCAGCTTACAAGCAGGTGACTATGGCTACACCTTC.